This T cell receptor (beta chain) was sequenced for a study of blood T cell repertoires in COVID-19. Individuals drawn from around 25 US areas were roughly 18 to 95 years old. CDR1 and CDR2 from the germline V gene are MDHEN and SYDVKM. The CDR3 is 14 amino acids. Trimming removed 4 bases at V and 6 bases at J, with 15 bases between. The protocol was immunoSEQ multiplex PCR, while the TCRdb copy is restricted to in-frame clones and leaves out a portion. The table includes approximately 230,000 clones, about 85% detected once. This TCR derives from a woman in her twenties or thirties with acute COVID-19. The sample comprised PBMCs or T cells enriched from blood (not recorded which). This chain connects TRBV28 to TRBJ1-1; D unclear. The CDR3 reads CASSSHSGYAEAFF. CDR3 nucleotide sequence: TGTGCCAGCAGTTCCCACTCGGGGTACGCTGAAGCTTTCTTT.